This T cell receptor beta chain was observed in a study of blood T cell repertoires in COVID-19. Across the whole study: Sites in the United States, Italy and Spain provided acute and convalescent COVID-19 samples. T cells, B-cell-depleted T cells, or PBMCs provided the cDNA or gDNA that served as material.

Original methodology: Quantification of nucleated cells was approximated via reference gene primer amplification. Libraries were prepared by immunoSEQ multiplex PCR; TCRdb keeps only in-frame clonotypes and omits some of them. Clonal size and the V and J genes are those of that table, whereas D and trimming came from the DNA. This table holds about 160,000 clones, 84% found once. The V and J ends lost 0 bases and 4 bases, in that order; junction bases with no gene match: 4. The CDR3 has 15 residues. Per the germline V gene, CDR1 is MNHEY and CDR2 is SVGEGT. The material sequenced was peripheral blood. The chain is built from TRBV6-2 or TRBV6-3 and TRBJ2-7, with TRBD2 matching 9 bases. This TCR was recovered from a man aged 35-49 years who had recovered from COVID-19. The CDR3 spells CASSYSGLAGYEQYF. The CDR3 DNA reads TGTGCCAGCAGTTACTCTGGTCTAGCGGGATACGAGCAGTACTTC.